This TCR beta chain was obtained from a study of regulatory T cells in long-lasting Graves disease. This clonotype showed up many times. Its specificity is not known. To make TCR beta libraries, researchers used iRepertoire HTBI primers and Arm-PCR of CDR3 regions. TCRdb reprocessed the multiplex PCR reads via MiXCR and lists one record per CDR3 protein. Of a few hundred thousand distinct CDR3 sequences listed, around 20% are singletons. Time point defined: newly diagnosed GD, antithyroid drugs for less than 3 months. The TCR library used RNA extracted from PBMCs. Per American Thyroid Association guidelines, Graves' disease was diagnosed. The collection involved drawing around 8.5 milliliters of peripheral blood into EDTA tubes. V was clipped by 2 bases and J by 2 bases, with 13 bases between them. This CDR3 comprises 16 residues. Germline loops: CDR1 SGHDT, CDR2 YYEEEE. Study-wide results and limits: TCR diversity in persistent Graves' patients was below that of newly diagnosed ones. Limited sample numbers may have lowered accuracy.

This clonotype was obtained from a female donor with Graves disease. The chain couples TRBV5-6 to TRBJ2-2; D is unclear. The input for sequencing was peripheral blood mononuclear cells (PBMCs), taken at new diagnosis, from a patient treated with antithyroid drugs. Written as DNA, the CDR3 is TGTGCCAGCAGCTTCGGGTCACTGGTAAACACCGGGGAGCTGTTTTTT. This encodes CASSFGSLVNTGELFF.